This TCR beta chain was sequenced during a study of cytomegalovirus exposure and HLA in healthy donors. Study-wide results and caveats: High specificity and sensitivity for cytomegalovirus status were reported for the classifier. Overall, approximately 150 TCR beta chains were annotated as cytomegalovirus-associated.

This clone was detected only once. The antigen is undetermined. The CDR3 is 12 residues long. Germline assignment: CDR1 MNHNS and CDR2 SASEGT. Trimming took off 5 bases at V and 4 bases at J, with 8 bases between the two ends. TCRdb's table, derived via immunoSEQ multiplex PCR, lists solely in-frame clones and lacks some. The sample lists 150,000 to 200,000 clones, roughly 83% occurring once. The receptor was isolated from a woman aged 18-29 years in good health and CMV-seronegative. This rearrangement joins TRBV6-1 to TRBJ1-2; D not certain. Sequencing input: PBMCs. The CDR3 reads CASSLSSYGYTF. DNA for the CDR3: TGTGCCAGCAGTCTATCTTCCTATGGCTACACCTTC.